A single sample is the source of the 19 T cell receptor beta chains below, sequenced in a study of blood T cells in healthy people across ages (dated by TCRdb to the mid-2010s). The library came from 5' RACE. For sequencing, an Illumina HiSeq 2500 was employed. A second PCR of about 7 to 12 cycles was performed with a sample-barcoded 5' primer and a J-beta primer mix. Through fastp at Q25 and MiXCR, TCRdb rebuilt clones from the public reads, retaining in-frame beta chains. Every distinct CDR3 protein forms one entry, paired with its most common genes and DNA. Present in this sample are 650,000 to 800,000 distinct CDR3 sequences, approximately 48% of which were seen just once. In total, the top ten clones hold 15% to 25% of the sample. Sequencing was done on a sample of blood. The origin of the receptors is a man aged 55 to 69 in good health.

This clonotype came up many times. The rearrangement uses TRBV27 and TRBJ2-5, with D perhaps matching TRBD1 (6 bases). V lost 2 bases and J lost 2, with 9 bases in between. This CDR3 spans 14 amino acids. The germline CDR1 and CDR2 sequences are MNHEY and SMNVEV (reference sequence). For the CDR3, the DNA is TGTGCCAGCAGTTTACAGGGACAACAAGAGACCCAGTACTTC. Translated: CASSLQGQQETQYF.

The CDR3 DNA reads TGCGCCAGCGGGACAGGGGTGGGCTACACCTTC. This gives the protein CASGTGVGYTF. The V call is TRBV4-1, the J call TRBJ1-2; 10 positions agree with TRBD1. Germline V gives CDR1 MGHRA, CDR2 YSYEKL. This CDR3 contains 11 residues. Trimming took 8 bases from V and 8 from J; bases not matched to a gene: 2.

This clonotype has a handful of counts. The rearrangement links TRBV6-2 or TRBV6-3 to TRBJ2-1; TRBD1 is a possible D gene (5 bases). V was clipped by 2 bases and J by 0 bases, with 11 bases between them. This CDR3 is built from 16 residues. Germline V lookup: CDR1 MNHEY, CDR2 SVGEGT. The CDR3 DNA reads as TGTGCCAGCAGTTACGGTCGGCAGGGCTCCTACAATGAGCAGTTCTTC. It translates to CASSYGRQGSYNEQFF.

The V and J genes are TRBV12-3 or TRBV12-4 and TRBJ2-1; maybe TRBD2 (6 bases). The ends were cut back, 5 bases at V and 0 bases at J, with 14 bases in the middle. This CDR3 has 16 amino acids. The CDR3 sequence: CASSPPAGSSYNEQFF. In nucleotides, the CDR3 is TGTGCCAGCAGTCCCCCCGCGGGGAGCTCCTACAATGAGCAGTTCTTC.

The V and J genes are TRBV10-3 and TRBJ2-1; D gene uncertain. CDR3 length equals 16 residues. Looked up from germline, CDR1 is ENHRY and CDR2 is SYGVKD. V dropped 0 bases and J dropped 4 bases, with 13 bases sitting between them. DNA of the CDR3: TGTGCCATCAGTGAGTCGCAAAGGGTAATGTACAATGAGCAGTTCTTC. Amino acid sequence: CAISESQRVMYNEQFF.

V is TRBV5-1 and J is TRBJ2-1, with 11 bases identical to TRBD2. Matching the DNA end better, TRBJ2-7 makes the J call doubtful. The CDR3 contains 20 residues. Germline CDR1 SGHRS, CDR2 YFSETQ. The DNA for the CDR3 is TGCGCCAGCAGCTTGTTACTAGCGGGGGTCATAGGGACGGCCTACAATGAGCAGTACTTC. It yields the protein CASSLLLAGVIGTAYNEQYF.

This clonotype occurred a few times. V gene TRBV24-1 combines with J gene TRBJ2-1, with 7 bases aligning to TRBD1. V dropped 7 bases and J dropped 6; count of bases not matched to a gene: 5. The CDR3 is 13 amino acids. Germline V gene sequence: CDR1 KGHDR, CDR2 SFDVKD. This CDR3 reads CATSPGTVNEQFF. The CDR3 nucleotides read TGTGCCACCAGCCCCGGGACAGTCAATGAGCAGTTCTTC.

In its sample, this clonotype was seen a few times. The rearrangement links TRBV6-1 to TRBJ2-4, with 9 bases identical to TRBD2. CDR3 length: 15 residues. Germline CDR1 is MNHNS and CDR2 is SASEGT. V dropped 7 bases and J dropped 1; count of bases not matched to a gene: 5. CDR3 sequence reads: CASTSGGLAKNIQYF. CDR3 bases: TGTGCCAGCACCAGCGGGGGGTTGGCCAAAAACATTCAGTACTTC.

The J gene is TRBJ1-2, the V gene TRBV20-1, with D perhaps matching TRBD1 (5 bases). CDR3 length: 13 residues. V was shortened by 5 bases and J by 4 bases, with 14 bases between the two germline ends. CDR1 is DFQATT and CDR2 is SNEGSKA in the germline V gene (reference sequence). In DNA, the CDR3 is TGCAGTGCTCCCCAGGGTCCTGGCTATGGCTACACCTTC. Its translation is CSAPQGPGYGYTF.

The chain employs TRBV5-8 and TRBJ2-4, with D possibly TRBD1 on 6 matching bases. The DNA matches TRBJ2-5 better at its end, which makes the J call doubtful. The CDR3 totals 14 residues. CDR1 is SGHTS and CDR2 is YDEGEE in the germline V gene. The CDR3: CASSLYRAVETQYF. The CDR3 DNA reads as TGTGCCAGCAGCCTATACAGGGCAGTGGAGACCCAGTACTTC.

V is TRBV6-2 or TRBV6-3 and J is TRBJ1-1, with unresolved D. CDR3 length equals 15 residues. In germline, CDR1 is MNHEY, CDR2 SVGEGT. V was shortened by 2 bases and J by 1 base, with 11 bases between the two germline ends. CDR3 protein: CASSYNTRSNTEAFF. The CDR3 coding sequence is TGTGCCAGCAGTTACAATACAAGGTCGAACACTGAAGCTTTCTTT.

This chain links TRBV7-2 with TRBJ1-1; 8 nucleotides agree with TRBD1. The CDR3 runs to 14 residues. From germline, CDR1 is SGHTA and CDR2 FQGNSA. V was pared by 5 bases and J by 8 bases, with 10 bases of the junction left unmatched. CDR3 loop: CASSPRTGIPEAFF. Written as DNA, the CDR3 is TGTGCCAGCAGCCCAAGGACAGGGATCCCAGAAGCTTTCTTT.

CDR3 sequence reads: CASSYRGGAGDTQYF. CDR3 sequence (DNA): TGTGCCAGCTCCTACCGCGGGGGGGCTGGCGATACGCAGTATTTT. The V call is TRBV14, the J call TRBJ2-3; 9 nucleotides agree with TRBD2. The trim removed 8 bases at V and 6 bases at J, leaving 12 bases unmatched. The germline CDR1 and CDR2 sequences are SGHDN and FVKESK. The CDR3 is 15 amino acids.

V gene TRBV3-1 combines with J gene TRBJ2-3; 10 positions agree with TRBD2. Unmatched junction bases numbered 13, after V lost 4 bases and J lost 6 bases. Germline V gives CDR1 LGHDT, CDR2 YNNKEL (reference sequence). This CDR3 is built from 17 residues. The CDR3 DNA sequence: TGTGCCAGCAGCCCCTCCGCCGGTAGCGGGGGGATGGATACGCAGTATTTT. Translated, it gives CASSPSAGSGGMDTQYF.

This chain links TRBV27 with TRBJ2-1, with a possible D match to TRBD1 (5 bases). CDR1 MNHEY and CDR2 SMNVEV come from the germline V gene (reference sequence). The V end lost 2 bases, the J end lost 13 bases, and 21 bases lay between the germline ends. CDR3 length: 15 amino acids. For the CDR3, the DNA is TGTGCCAGCAGTTTAACAGGCACGTACCAAGAGACCCAGTTCTTC. This sequence encodes CASSLTGTYQETQFF.

J is TRBJ2-7 and V is TRBV7-2; 7 bases are shared with TRBD1. TRBJ2-4 explains the end of the DNA better; the J call may be wrong. Per germline, CDR1 SGHTA and CDR2 FQGNSA. The CDR3 sequence is 14 residues long. The DNA of the CDR3 is TGTGCCAGCAGCTTAGAGACAGGGCGAAACATTCAGTACTTC. This translates into CASSLETGRNIQYF.

This clonotype appeared a few times. The genes are TRBV12-3 or TRBV12-4 and TRBJ2-7; the D is unclear. CDR3 length: 11 amino acids. Trimming left V 11 bases short and J 3 bases short, with 11 bases between. CDR3 loop: CAAAEFYEQYF. The CDR3 coding sequence is TGTGCCGCCGCGGAGTTCTACGAGCAGTACTTC.

The J gene is TRBJ2-3, the V gene TRBV6-1; TRBD1 matches at 9 bases. This CDR3 has 15 residues. The J segment lost 1 base and the V segment lost 8 bases, leaving 7 bases of the junction unmatched. Germline V gene lookup returns CDR1 MNHNS and CDR2 SASEGT. The CDR3 region is CASPNRGLGTDTQYF. Written as DNA, the CDR3 is TGTGCCAGCCCCAACAGGGGGCTCGGCACAGATACGCAGTATTTT.

The CDR3 region is CSGFGDRGPLNTEAFF. The CDR3 nucleotides are TGCAGCGGATTCGGGGACAGGGGTCCGTTGAACACTGAAGCTTTCTTT. The chain links TRBV29-1 to TRBJ1-1, with 10 bases aligning to TRBD1. This CDR3 comprises 16 residues. Germline values: CDR1 SQVTM, CDR2 ANQGSEA. Germline trimming cut 7 bases from V and 0 bases from J; bases unmatched to any gene: 11.